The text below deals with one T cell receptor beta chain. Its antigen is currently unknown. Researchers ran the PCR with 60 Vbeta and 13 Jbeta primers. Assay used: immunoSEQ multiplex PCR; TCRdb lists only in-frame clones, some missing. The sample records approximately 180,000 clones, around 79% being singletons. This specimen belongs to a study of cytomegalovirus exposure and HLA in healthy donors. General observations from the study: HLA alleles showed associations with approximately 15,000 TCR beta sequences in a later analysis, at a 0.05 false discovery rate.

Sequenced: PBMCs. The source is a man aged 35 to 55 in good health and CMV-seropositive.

CDR3 residues: CASSFLAGAGGNEQFF. The CDR3 bases are TGTGCCAGCAGTTTTTTAGCGGGAGCCGGAGGAAATGAGCAGTTCTTC. This chain links TRBV27 with TRBJ2-1, with TRBD2 identical over 9 bases. This CDR3 spans 16 amino acids. Germline loops: CDR1 MNHEY, CDR2 SMNVEV (reference sequence). V dropped 3 bases and J dropped 7; count of bases not matched to a gene: 10.